What follows are 26 T cell receptor beta chains derived from one specimen sequenced in a study of blood T cell repertoires in COVID-19. TCRdb's copy holds only in-frame clones and misses some; the assay was immunoSEQ multiplex PCR. The sample includes about 120,000 clones, about nine tenths seen only once; the top ten take roughly 4%. The sample comprised peripheral blood. The receptors were sampled from a man aged 35 to 55 with acute or convalescent COVID-19.

This sequence joins TRBV15 and TRBJ1-2; D perhaps matches TRBD1 (5 bases). This CDR3 is 14 amino acids long. The V end lost 1 base, the J end lost 6 bases, and 12 bases lay between the germline ends. Germline CDR1 is LNHNV and CDR2 is YYDKDF (reference sequence). The CDR3 region has the DNA TGTGCCACCAGCAGAGTCGCAGGGATCGATGGCTACACCTTC. Translated: CATSRVAGIDGYTF.

The chain employs TRBV9 and TRBJ2-2, with no clear D. The ends were cut back, 0 bases at V and 5 bases at J, with 5 bases in the middle. Germline CDR1 reads SGDLS; CDR2 reads YYNGEE. CDR3 size: 13 residues. The CDR3 loop is CASSVASTGELFF. The DNA of the CDR3 is TGTGCCAGCAGCGTAGCCAGTACCGGGGAGCTGTTTTTT.

J is TRBJ2-5 and V is TRBV24-1; no clear D. CDR3 length equals 12 residues. Germline V gene lookup returns CDR1 KGHDR and CDR2 SFDVKD. V shed 1 base and J shed 4 bases, with 3 bases lying between them. CDR3 residues: CATSDFRETQYF. CDR3 coding DNA: TGTGCCACCAGTGATTTCCGAGAGACCCAGTACTTC.

This chain joins TRBV3-1 (or the pseudogene TRBV3-2) and TRBJ2-5; TRBD1 matches at 11 bases. Trimming cost V 2 bases and J 2 bases; bases outside gene matches: 7. The CDR3 consists of 17 residues. CDR1 and CDR2 (germline): LGHDT, YNNKEL (reference sequence). The chain's CDR3 is CASSQRGGTGGQETQYF. CDR3 sequence (DNA): TGTGCCAGCAGCCAAAGGGGAGGGACAGGGGGACAAGAGACCCAGTACTTC.

The rearrangement links TRBV19 to TRBJ2-2; unclear D gene. Trimming removed 3 bases at V and 7 bases at J, with 6 bases between. The CDR3 has 12 amino acids. Looked up from germline, CDR1 is LNHDA and CDR2 is SQIVND (reference sequence). CDR3 DNA sequence: TGTGCCAGTAGTATCCGCGGCGGGGAGCTGTTTTTT. It codes for CASSIRGGELFF.

The rearrangement uses TRBV19 and TRBJ2-1; 10 bases align to TRBD2. The CDR3 runs to 14 residues. CDR1 LNHDA and CDR2 SQIVND come from the germline V gene (reference sequence). V lost 5 bases, J lost 7 bases, and 5 bases stayed unmatched. This CDR3 is CASSASGSGNEQFF. The CDR3 region has the DNA TGTGCCAGTAGTGCTAGCGGGAGTGGGAATGAGCAGTTCTTC.

The chain joins TRBV30 to TRBJ1-4, with a tentative D call TRBD1 (6 bases). V shed 2 bases and J shed 3 bases, with 10 bases lying between them. Germline lookup yields CDR1 GTSNPN and CDR2 SVGIG (reference sequence). The CDR3 has 14 residues. CDR3 sequence reads: CAWSRRQANEKLFF. The CDR3 nucleotides read TGTGCCTGGAGTCGGAGACAGGCTAATGAAAAACTGTTTTTT.

CDR3 nucleotide sequence: TGTGCCAGCAGCCTAGGACTAGCGGGAGTTTATGAGCAGTTCTTC. Its translation is CASSLGLAGVYEQFF. The genes are TRBV3-1 (or the pseudogene TRBV3-2) and TRBJ2-1, with TRBD2 matching 13 bases. With 4 bases clipped from V and 8 bases from J, the junction kept 5 bases outside the gene matches. The germline CDR1 and CDR2 sequences are LGHDT and YNNKEL (reference sequence). The CDR3 is made up of 15 amino acids.

This sequence joins TRBV19 and TRBJ1-1, with 8 bases matching TRBD1. The CDR3 is 14 residues long. The junction had 2 bases not matched to a gene; V was cut back by 4 bases and J by 1 base. The V gene's germline CDR1 is LNHDA and CDR2 SQIVND (reference sequence). The CDR3 DNA is TGTGCCAGTAGTACTCAGGGGGCGAACACTGAAGCTTTCTTT. It translates to CASSTQGANTEAFF.

The chain joins TRBV18 to TRBJ1-1; TRBD1 matches at 12 bases. The CDR3 is made up of 15 amino acids. Trimming cost V 6 bases and J 4 bases; bases outside gene matches: 6. Germline CDR1 KGHSH, CDR2 LQKENI. In DNA, the CDR3 is TGTGCCAGCTCCCAGGGACAGGGGGCAGGCACTGAAGCTTTCTTT. Protein sequence: CASSQGQGAGTEAFF. Full variable domain (remainder filled in from reference TRBV18 and TRBJ1-1): NAGVMQNPRHLVRRRGQEARLRCSPMKGHSHVYWYRQLPEEGLKFMVYLQKENIIDESGMPKERFSAEFPKEGPSILRIQQVVRGDSAAYFCASSQGQGAGTEAFFGQGTRLTVV.

This CDR3 reads CASSQDPGSYEQYF. CDR3 nucleotides: TGCGCCAGCAGCCAAGACCCCGGTTCCTACGAGCAGTACTTC. V usage is TRBV4-1 and J usage is TRBJ2-7; D is uncertain. Germline V lookup: CDR1 MGHRA, CDR2 YSYEKL. This CDR3 contains 14 residues. V was cut by 0 bases and J by 1 base, with 7 bases left in between.

The chain is built from TRBV6-5 and TRBJ1-4; 7 bases are shared with TRBD1. The CDR3 has 15 amino acids. Germline CDR1 and CDR2: MNHEY and SVGAGI. With V trimmed by 6 bases and J by 0 bases, 4 bases remained unmatched. Here the CDR3 DNA reads TGTGCCAGCAGCAGGACAGGCCCAACTAATGAAAAACTGTTTTTT. Protein sequence: CASSRTGPTNEKLFF.

The chain employs TRBV5-4 and TRBJ2-3, with D perhaps matching TRBD1 (6 bases). V was cut by 6 bases and J by 5 bases, with 22 bases left in between. The CDR3 extends over 16 amino acids. From germline, CDR1 is SGHNT and CDR2 YYREEE (reference sequence). The CDR3 DNA is TGTGCCAGCACCTCAGGGGCGCGCCGTCAGGTAGATACGCAGTATTTT. As protein: CASTSGARRQVDTQYF. The entire variable domain, with the rest obtained from reference TRBV5-4 and TRBJ2-3, is as follows: ETGVTQSPTHLIKTRGQQVTLRCSSQSGHNTVSWYQQALGQGPQFIFQYYREEENGRGNFPPRFSGLQFPNYSSELNVNALELDDSALYLCASTSGARRQVDTQYFGPGTRLTVL.

The CDR3 region has the DNA TGTGCCAGTAGTATTTCCCTTAATCAGCCCCAGCATTTT. Translation: CASSISLNQPQHF. The rearrangement links TRBV19 to TRBJ1-5; D is uncertain. The CDR3 runs 13 residues. V shed 3 bases and J shed 4 bases, with 7 bases lying between them. Germline V CDR1 and CDR2: LNHDA, SQIVND (reference sequence). The complete variable domain, with remaining parts taken from reference TRBV19 and TRBJ1-5, reads DGGITQSPKYLFRKEGQNVTLSCEQNLNHDAMYWYRQDPGQGLRLIYYSQIVNDFQKGDIAEGYSVSREKKESFPLTVTSAQKNPTAFYLCASSISLNQPQHFGDGTRLSIL.

V usage is TRBV3-1 (or the pseudogene TRBV3-2) and J usage is TRBJ1-2, with D unclear. Germline values: CDR1 LGHDT, CDR2 YNNKEL (reference sequence). The CDR3 sequence is 13 residues long. V lost 0 bases, J lost 8 bases, and 10 bases lay in between. CDR3 loop: CASSQEILRGYTF. The CDR3 nucleotides are TGTGCCAGCAGCCAAGAGATCCTTCGGGGCTACACCTTC.

V is TRBV11-2 and J is TRBJ1-4; 7 bases line up with TRBD1. Germline V gene data show CDR1 as SGHAT and CDR2 as FQNNGV. Unmatched junction bases numbered 2, after V lost 4 bases and J lost 0 bases. The CDR3 is made up of 15 amino acids. CDR3 in amino acids: CASSSGTATNEKLFF. CDR3 bases: TGTGCCAGCAGCTCCGGGACAGCAACTAATGAAAAACTGTTTTTT. The full variable domain, its missing parts supplied by reference TRBV11-2 and TRBJ1-4, is EAGVAQSPRYKIIEKRQSVAFWCNPISGHATLYWYQQILGQGPKLLIQFQNNGVVDDSQLPKDRFSAERLKGVDSTLKIQPAKLEDSAVYLCASSSGTATNEKLFFGSGTQLSVL.

The chain employs TRBV10-3 and TRBJ2-5, with 8 bases fitting TRBD2. Germline V lookup: CDR1 ENHRY, CDR2 SYGVKD. This CDR3 is built from 14 residues. The V and J ends lost 3 bases and 4 bases, in that order; junction bases with no gene match: 4. CDR3 coding DNA: TGTGCCATCAGTGACGGGGGGGGAGGAGAGACCCAGTACTTC. It is translated as CAISDGGGGETQYF.

Here the CDR3 DNA reads TGTGCCAGCAGCTCCAGAGGAGAGGGCACAGATACGCAGTATTTT. Residues: CASSSRGEGTDTQYF. V is TRBV11-2 and J is TRBJ2-3; no definite D call. This CDR3 contains 15 residues. Trimming pared 4 bases from V and 1 base from J, leaving 12 bases between. The germline CDR1 and CDR2 sequences are SGHAT and FQNNGV.

The CDR3 loop reads CASSPNPGQPYEQYF. For the CDR3, the DNA is TGTGCCAGCAGTCCCAACCCGGGACAGCCCTACGAGCAGTACTTC. V is TRBV27 and J is TRBJ2-7; 7 bases match TRBD1. Germline values: CDR1 MNHEY, CDR2 SMNVEV (reference sequence). This CDR3 region has 15 residues. The V segment lost 5 bases and the J segment 2 bases; nucleotides outside the gene matches: 9.

This clone has at least ten counts. The chain joins TRBV7-9 to TRBJ1-5, with D unresolved. The V and J ends lost 1 base and 3 bases respectively, with 7 bases between them. Germline values: CDR1 SEHNR, CDR2 FQNEAQ (reference sequence). This CDR3 has 14 residues. This chain's CDR3 is CASSLGGFNQPQHF. CDR3 nucleotide sequence: TGTGCCAGCAGCTTAGGCGGTTTCAATCAGCCCCAGCATTTT.

The chain recombines TRBV7-8 with TRBJ1-5; D is unclear. V was shortened by 3 bases and J by 4 bases, with 7 bases between the two germline ends. In germline, CDR1 is SGHVS, CDR2 FQNEAQ. The CDR3 extends over 13 amino acids. CDR3 nucleotide sequence: TGTGCCAGCAGCTTTTACGAGAATCAGCCCCAGCATTTT. This gives the protein CASSFYENQPQHF.

Concerning this clone: One end of the junction fails to match germline, which may point to a read error. The chain uses TRBV5-5 and TRBJ1-1, with D possibly being TRBD1 (5 bases). The germline V gene encodes CDR1 SGHKS and CDR2 YYEKEE (reference sequence). The CDR3 length is 11 residues. Written as DNA, the CDR3 is TGTGCCAGCAGCCTGGACACGGAAGCTTTCTTT. It yields the protein CASSLDTEAFF.

The chain employs TRBV19 and TRBJ2-2, with D perhaps TRBD2 (7 bases). This CDR3 has 19 amino acids. The germline CDR1 and CDR2 sequences are LNHDA and SQIVND (reference sequence). The V gene lost 5 bases and the J gene lost 6 bases, with 28 bases spanning the gap. In DNA, the CDR3 is TGTGCCAGTAGTCCGGTTGGCGGGGGCGGAGGGAGAAACGCCGGGGAGCTGTTTTTT. Encoded protein: CASSPVGGGGGRNAGELFF.

The chain has TRBV19 and TRBJ2-3; 8 nucleotides agree with TRBD1. V lost 2 bases to trimming and J lost 4 bases; unmatched junction nucleotides: 5. The CDR3 is made up of 15 amino acids. The germline CDR1 and CDR2 sequences are LNHDA and SQIVND (reference sequence). The CDR3: CASSIWTTGADTQYF. The CDR3 bases are TGTGCCAGTAGTATATGGACGACAGGGGCAGATACGCAGTATTTT.

This chain uses TRBV5-1 with TRBJ2-3, with TRBD2 matching 9 bases. The CDR3 is made up of 17 amino acids. Germline CDR1 and CDR2: SGHRS and YFSETQ. V shed 3 bases and J 7 bases; nucleotides not matched to a gene: 15. CDR3 sequence (DNA): TGCGCCAGCAGCTCGGGCCCCGATAGCGGGGGTGTCCATACGCAGTATTTT. Protein product: CASSSGPDSGGVHTQYF.

The V and J genes are TRBV27 and TRBJ1-4, with a possible D match to TRBD1 (5 bases). Trimming removed 8 bases at V and 12 bases at J, with 25 bases between. Per germline, CDR1 MNHEY and CDR2 SMNVEV (reference sequence). The CDR3 is 15 residues long. The CDR3 is CASSRGTMGGDELFF. CDR3 sequence (DNA): TGTGCCAGCTCTCGCGGGACGATGGGGGGTGACGAACTGTTTTTT.